This T cell receptor (beta chain) was observed in a study of blood T cell repertoires in COVID-19. The protocol was immunoSEQ multiplex PCR, while the TCRdb copy is restricted to in-frame clones and leaves out a portion. Of 350,000 to 400,000 clones listed, 85% to 90% are singletons. Germline CDR1 is SGHRS and CDR2 is YFSETQ. V was clipped by 4 bases and J by 2 bases; unmatched bases: 7. There are 16 residues in the CDR3. V usage is TRBV5-1 and J usage is TRBJ1-3; TRBD1 matches at 9 bases. The sequence was obtained from a man aged 18 to 29 with active or convalescent COVID-19. Input material: peripheral blood. CDR3 in DNA: TGCGCCAGCAGCCTGGGACAGGGATCGACTGGAAACACCATATATTTT. This sequence encodes CASSLGQGSTGNTIYF.